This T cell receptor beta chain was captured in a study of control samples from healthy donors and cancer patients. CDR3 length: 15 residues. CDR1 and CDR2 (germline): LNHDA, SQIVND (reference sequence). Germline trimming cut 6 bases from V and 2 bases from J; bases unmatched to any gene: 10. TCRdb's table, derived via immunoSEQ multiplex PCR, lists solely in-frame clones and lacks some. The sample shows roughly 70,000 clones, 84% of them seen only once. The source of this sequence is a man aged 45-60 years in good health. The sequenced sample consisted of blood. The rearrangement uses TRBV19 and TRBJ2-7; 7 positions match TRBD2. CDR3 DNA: TGTGCCAGTAGAAATCAAGGGGCGGGGGCCTACGAGCAGTACTTC. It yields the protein CASRNQGAGAYEQYF.